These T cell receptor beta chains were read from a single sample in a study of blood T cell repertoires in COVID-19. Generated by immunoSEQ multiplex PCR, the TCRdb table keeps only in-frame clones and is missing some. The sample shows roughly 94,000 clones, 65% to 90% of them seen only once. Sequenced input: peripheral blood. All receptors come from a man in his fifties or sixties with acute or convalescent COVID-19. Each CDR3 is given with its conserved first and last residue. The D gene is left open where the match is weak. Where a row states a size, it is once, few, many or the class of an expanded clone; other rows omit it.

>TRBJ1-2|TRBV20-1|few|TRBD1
CSARDRGYTF
TGCAGTGCTAGGGACAGGGGCTACACCTTC
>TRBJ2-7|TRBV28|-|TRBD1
CASSPGQGTLLFYEQYF
TGTGCCAGCAGTCCGGGACAGGGGACCCTACTATTCTACGAGCAGTACTTC
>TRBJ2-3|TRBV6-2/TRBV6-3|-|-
CASSYQTYSTDTQYF
TGTGCCAGCAGTTACCAGACTTATTCCACAGATACGCAGTATTTT
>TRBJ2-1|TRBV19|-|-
CASSIREVDEQFF
TGTGCCAGTAGTATTCGGGAAGTAGATGAGCAGTTCTTC
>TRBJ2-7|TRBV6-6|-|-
CASSSTQGDLYEQYF
TGTGCCAGCAGTTCAACACAGGGAGATTTGTACGAGCAGTACTTC
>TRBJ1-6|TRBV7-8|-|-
CASSLLLRASSYNSPLHF
TGTGCCAGCAGCTTATTGCTGAGGGCTAGCTCCTATAATTCACCCCTCCACTTT
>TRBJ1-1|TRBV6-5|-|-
CASSYSFQMNTEAFF
TGTGCCAGCAGTTACAGTTTCCAGATGAACACTGAAGCTTTCTTT
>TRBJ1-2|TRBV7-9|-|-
CASSLVGGYGYTF
TGTGCCAGCAGCTTAGTGGGGGGCTATGGCTACACCTTC
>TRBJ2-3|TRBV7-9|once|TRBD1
CASSLEGAGDTQYF
TGTGCCAGCAGCTTAGAGGGGGCAGGGGATACGCAGTATTTT
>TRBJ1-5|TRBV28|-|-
CASSLTGLYSNQPQHF
TGTGCCAGCAGTTTAACAGGGCTATATAGCAATCAGCCCCAGCATTTT
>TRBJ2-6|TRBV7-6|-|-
CASSLGGSGANVLTF
TGTGCCAGCAGCTTAGGAGGCTCTGGGGCCAACGTCCTGACTTTC
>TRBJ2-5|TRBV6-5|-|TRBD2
CASKWGGIQETQYF
TGTGCCAGCAAGTGGGGGGGGATTCAAGAGACCCAGTACTTC
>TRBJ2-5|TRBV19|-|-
CASSIVGQETQYF
TGTGCCAGTAGTATAGTCGGTCAAGAGACCCAGTACTTC
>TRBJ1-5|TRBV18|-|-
CASSEQGNQPQHF
TGTGCCAGCTCCGAACAGGGCAATCAGCCCCAGCATTTT
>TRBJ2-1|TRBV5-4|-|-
CASSLGDSNEQFF
TGTGCCAGCAGCTTGGGGGACTCCAATGAGCAGTTCTTC
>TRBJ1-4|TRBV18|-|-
CASSRLSGHQGEKLFF
TGTGCCAGCTCAAGATTGTCGGGACACCAAGGGGAAAAACTGTTTTTT
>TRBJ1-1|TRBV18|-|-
CASSPRPGNTEAFF
TGTGCCAGCTCACCACGGCCAGGGAACACTGAAGCTTTCTTT
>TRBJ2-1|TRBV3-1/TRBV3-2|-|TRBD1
CASRNRGDNEQFF
TGTGCCAGCAGGAACAGGGGAGACAATGAGCAGTTCTTC
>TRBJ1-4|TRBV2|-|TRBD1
CASLGQGGINEKLFF
TGTGCCAGCCTAGGACAGGGGGGGATTAATGAAAAACTGTTTTTT
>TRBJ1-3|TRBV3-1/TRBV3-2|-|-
CASSQGTSGNTIYF
TGTGCCAGCAGCCAAGGGACATCTGGAAACACCATATATTTT
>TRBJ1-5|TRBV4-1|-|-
CASSQGTDYSNQPQHF
TGCGCCAGCAGCCAAGGGACAGACTATAGCAATCAGCCCCAGCATTTT
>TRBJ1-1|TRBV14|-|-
CASSQRTARMNTEAFF
TGTGCCAGCAGCCAAAGGACAGCAAGAATGAACACTGAAGCTTTCTTT
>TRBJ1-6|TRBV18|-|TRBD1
CASSPLDRGNSPLHF
TGTGCCAGCTCACCGCTGGACAGGGGAAATTCACCCCTCCACTTT
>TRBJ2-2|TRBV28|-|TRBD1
CASTLRPDRGRLGNTGELFF
TGTGCCAGCACCCTTCGCCCCGACAGGGGGCGCTTGGGGAACACCGGGGAGCTGTTTTTT
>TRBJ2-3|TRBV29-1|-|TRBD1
CSVTGTGGLYSTDTQYF
TGCAGCGTCACCGGGACAGGGGGCCTCTATAGCACAGATACGCAGTATTTT
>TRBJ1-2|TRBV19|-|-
CASSMDRNYGYTF
TGTGCCAGTAGTATGGACAGAAACTATGGCTACACCTTC
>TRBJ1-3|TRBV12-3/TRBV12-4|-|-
CASRAGAGNTIYF
TGTGCCAGCAGGGCGGGGGCTGGAAACACCATATATTTT
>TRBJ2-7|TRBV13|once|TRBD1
CASSLGTGGSYEQYF
TGTGCCAGCAGCTTAGGGACAGGGGGCTCCTACGAGCAGTACTTC
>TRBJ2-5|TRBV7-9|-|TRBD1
CASSLRQGEWETQYF
TGTGCCAGCAGCTTACGGCAGGGGGAGTGGGAGACCCAGTACTTC
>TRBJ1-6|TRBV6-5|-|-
CASSYLGGGNSPLHF
TGTGCCAGCAGTTACCTCGGCGGGGGTAATTCACCCCTCCACTTT
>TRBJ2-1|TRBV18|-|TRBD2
CASSPPGTRDNEQFF
TGTGCCAGCTCACCACCGGGGACTAGAGACAATGAGCAGTTCTTC
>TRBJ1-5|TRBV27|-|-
CASSLRTNQPQHF
TGTGCCAGCAGTTTGAGAACCAATCAGCCCCAGCATTTT
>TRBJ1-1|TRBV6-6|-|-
CASSYAGASTEAFF
TGTGCCAGCAGTTACGCAGGGGCGAGCACTGAAGCTTTCTTT
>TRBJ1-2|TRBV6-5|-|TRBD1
CASSYRTGVGYGYTF
TGTGCCAGCAGTTACCGGACAGGGGTAGGCTATGGCTACACCTTC